Listed below are T cell receptor beta chains from one sample, sequenced in a study of tumor and adjacent non-tumor tissue in lung cancer. A single record per CDR3 protein comes from TCRdb applying MiXCR to the multiplex PCR reads. The sample has 120,000 or so distinct CDR3 sequences; roughly 84% are singletons. Sample: lung tumor tissue. These receptors came from a man aged 65-85 years with non-small cell lung cancer. Each CDR3 is given with its conserved first and last residue. The D gene is left open where the match is weak. Part of the rows lack a size; the others show once, few, many or a class for expanded clones.

v_gene: TRBV11-2; d_gene: TRBD1; abundance: -; j_gene: TRBJ2-7; CDR3aa: CAIRPVTGPSYEQYF; CDR3nt: TGTGCCATCAGACCCGTGACAGGGCCCTCCTACGAGCAGTACTTC
v_gene: TRBV12-3/TRBV12-4; d_gene: -; abundance: -; j_gene: TRBJ2-3; CDR3aa: CVSSLGDGGPDTHYF; CDR3nt: TGTGTCAGCAGTTTGGGGGACGGGGGGCCAGATACGCATTATTTT
v_gene: TRBV29-1; d_gene: -; abundance: -; j_gene: TRBJ2-3; CDR3aa: CGVDSYTDTQYF; CDR3nt: TGCGGCGTTGACAGTTACACAGATACACAGTATTTT
v_gene: TRBV7-9; d_gene: TRBD1; abundance: -; j_gene: TRBJ1-6; CDR3aa: CASGLAGGYNSPLHF; CDR3nt: TGTGCCAGCGGCTTAGCAGGGGGCTATAATTCACCCCTCCATTTT
v_gene: TRBV6-2/TRBV6-3; d_gene: -; abundance: -; j_gene: TRBJ2-4; CDR3aa: CASSYQVAKDIQYF; CDR3nt: TGTGCTAGCAGTTACCAGGTTGCCAAAGACATTCAGTACTTC
v_gene: TRBV12-3/TRBV12-4; d_gene: -; abundance: -; j_gene: TRBJ1-2; CDR3aa: CTSALGDGYTF; CDR3nt: TGTACCAGCGCCCTGGGAGATGGCTACACGTTC
v_gene: TRBV29-1; d_gene: -; abundance: few; j_gene: TRBJ2-7; CDR3aa: CSVGNTSYEQYF; CDR3nt: TGCAGCGTTGGCAACACTTCCTACGAGCAGTACTTT
v_gene: TRBV28; d_gene: TRBD1; abundance: -; j_gene: TRBJ1-5; CDR3aa: CASSSTGDVGLSNQPRHF; CDR3nt: TGTGCCAGCAGTTCGACAGGGGATGTAGGGTTAAGCAATCAGCCACGGCATTTT
v_gene: TRBV13; d_gene: -; abundance: many; j_gene: TRBJ2-2; CDR3aa: CASSLGTGSVTGELFF; CDR3nt: TGTGCCAGCAGCTTAGGGACAGGTTCGGTCACCGGGGAGCTGTTTTTT
v_gene: TRBV5-6; d_gene: -; abundance: -; j_gene: TRBJ1-2; CDR3aa: CVSSLGPDKRYGYTF; CDR3nt: TGTGTCAGCAGCTTAGGACCGGATAAGCGGTATGGCTACACCTTC
v_gene: TRBV2; d_gene: TRBD2; abundance: -; j_gene: TRBJ2-3; CDR3aa: CASSKSSGGTLDTQYF; CDR3nt: TGTGCCAGCAGTAAATCTAGCGGGGGAACCTTAGATACACAGTATTTT
v_gene: TRBV11-2; d_gene: -; abundance: -; j_gene: TRBJ2-1; CDR3aa: CASSLLGGGALRVEQFF; CDR3nt: TGTGCCAGCAGCTTACTAGGTGGGGGGGCCCTTAGGGTGGAGCAGTTCTTC
v_gene: TRBV10-3; d_gene: -; abundance: -; j_gene: TRBJ2-1; CDR3aa: CAVAPAGSGTNEQLF; CDR3nt: TGTGCCGTCGCTCCTGCGGGGAGTGGTACTAATGAGCAGTTATTC
v_gene: TRBV11-1; d_gene: -; abundance: once; j_gene: TRBJ2-1; CDR3aa: CVSSLGRHLNEQFF; CDR3nt: TGTGTCAGCAGCTTAGGCAGGCATCTCAATGAGCAGTTCTTC
v_gene: TRBV6-5; d_gene: -; abundance: -; j_gene: TRBJ1-6; CDR3aa: CTSSRAGTEVYSPLHF; CDR3nt: TGTACCAGCAGTAGAGCCGGGACGGAGGTTTATTCACCCCTCCACTTT
v_gene: TRBV12-3/TRBV12-4; d_gene: -; abundance: -; j_gene: TRBJ2-3; CDR3aa: CASSLGGGGPDTHYF; CDR3nt: TGTGCCAGCAGTTTGGGGGGAGGGGGGCCAGATACGCATTATTTT
v_gene: TRBV29-1; d_gene: -; abundance: -; j_gene: TRBJ2-3; CDR3aa: CSVDKGANTQYF; CDR3nt: TGCAGCGTTGATAAGGGTGCAAATACGCAGTATTTT
v_gene: TRBV4-1; d_gene: -; abundance: -; j_gene: TRBJ1-5; CDR3aa: CGSSPAINQPPHF; CDR3nt: TGCGGCAGCAGTCCAGCGATCAATCAGCCCCCGCATTTT
v_gene: TRBV5-1; d_gene: -; abundance: -; j_gene: TRBJ1-1; CDR3aa: CANSLVQTNTEAFF; CDR3nt: TGCGCCAACAGCTTGGTCCAAACGAACACTGAAGCTTTCTTT
v_gene: TRBV5-5; d_gene: -; abundance: -; j_gene: TRBJ1-1; CDR3aa: CASNFIRGVGTEAFF; CDR3nt: TGTGCCAGCAACTTCATCAGGGGTGTGGGAACTGAAGCTTTCTTT
v_gene: TRBV6-6; d_gene: -; abundance: -; j_gene: TRBJ2-4; CDR3aa: CASGGTKSIQYF; CDR3nt: TGTGCCAGCGGAGGAACTAAAAGCATTCAGTACTTC
v_gene: TRBV5-8; d_gene: -; abundance: once; j_gene: TRBJ2-2; CDR3aa: CASSVSSGPTGDLYF; CDR3nt: TGTGCCAGCAGCGTCTCCAGTGGGCCCACCGGGGACCTGTATTTT
v_gene: TRBV4-3; d_gene: -; abundance: -; j_gene: TRBJ2-5; CDR3aa: CAGSEVGGVGQETQYF; CDR3nt: TGCGCCGGCAGCGAAGTCGGAGGGGTGGGACAAGAGACCCAGTACTTC
v_gene: TRBV29-1; d_gene: -; abundance: -; j_gene: TRBJ1-1; CDR3aa: CSVLSNRAEAFF; CDR3nt: TGCAGTGTTTTGAGCAACAGGGCTGAAGCTTTCTTT
v_gene: TRBV20-1; d_gene: -; abundance: -; j_gene: TRBJ2-4; CDR3aa: CSDVKVAKYIQYF; CDR3nt: TGCAGTGATGTCAAGGTAGCCAAATACATTCAGTACTTC
v_gene: TRBV10-1; d_gene: -; abundance: -; j_gene: TRBJ2-5; CDR3aa: CASSRLIRETHYF; CDR3nt: TGCGCCAGCAGTCGACTAATACGCGAGACCCATTACTTC
v_gene: TRBV29-1; d_gene: TRBD2; abundance: -; j_gene: TRBJ2-5; CDR3aa: CNVEFYWTSGGKQETEYF; CDR3nt: TGCAACGTTGAATTCTATTGGACTAGCGGGGGGAAACAAGAGACCGAGTATTTC
v_gene: TRBV6-6; d_gene: -; abundance: -; j_gene: TRBJ2-2; CDR3aa: CPLRSPITGELLF; CDR3nt: TGTCCCTTGAGAAGCCCAATCACCGGGGAGCTGCTTTTT
v_gene: TRBV6-2/TRBV6-3; d_gene: -; abundance: once; j_gene: TRBJ2-3; CDR3aa: CASSWHMGNMQYF; CDR3nt: TGTGCCAGCAGTTGGCACATGGGGAATATGCAGTATTTT
v_gene: TRBV11-2; d_gene: -; abundance: -; j_gene: TRBJ1-1; CDR3aa: CATSFGGGRTEVFF; CDR3nt: TGTGCCACCAGCTTCGGCGGGGGCCGGACTGAGGTTTTCTTT
v_gene: TRBV11-3; d_gene: -; abundance: -; j_gene: TRBJ2-7; CDR3aa: CVSSLDGGTSYEQYF; CDR3nt: TGCGTCAGCAGCTTAGATGGTGGTACAAGCTACGAGCAGTACTTC
v_gene: TRBV11-2; d_gene: -; abundance: -; j_gene: TRBJ2-6; CDR3aa: CASSLSPGANVLTF; CDR3nt: TGTGCCAGCAGCTTATCTCCTGGGGCCAACGTCCTGACTTTC
v_gene: TRBV12-3/TRBV12-4; d_gene: -; abundance: -; j_gene: TRBJ1-1; CDR3aa: CLSMGGDTEAFF; CDR3nt: TGTCTCAGCATGGGAGGGGACACTGAAGCTTTCTTT
v_gene: TRBV6-2/TRBV6-3; d_gene: -; abundance: -; j_gene: TRBJ2-1; CDR3aa: CASSYCREYNEQFF; CDR3nt: TGTGCCAGCAGTTACTGTCGGGAGTACAATGAGCAGTTCTTC
v_gene: TRBV29-1; d_gene: -; abundance: -; j_gene: TRBJ2-5; CDR3aa: CRVEARGETQYF; CDR3nt: TGCAGAGTTGAGGCAAGGGGAGAGACCCAATACTTC
v_gene: TRBV20-1; d_gene: TRBD2; abundance: -; j_gene: TRBJ2-2; CDR3aa: CSARDSGQEAGELFF; CDR3nt: TGCAGTGCTAGAGATTCAGGCCAGGAGGCGGGGGAGCTGTTTTTC
v_gene: TRBV5-6; d_gene: -; abundance: -; j_gene: TRBJ1-2; CDR3aa: CASSRIDIADYGYTF; CDR3nt: TGTGCCAGTAGCAGAATCGACATAGCTGACTATGGCTACACCTTC
v_gene: TRBV5-6; d_gene: -; abundance: -; j_gene: TRBJ1-6; CDR3aa: CSSSFGGSSYNSPLHF; CDR3nt: TGTTCCAGCAGCTTCGGGGGTAGCTCTTATAATTCACCCCTCCACTTT
v_gene: TRBV2; d_gene: -; abundance: -; j_gene: TRBJ2-3; CDR3aa: CASSEARTVNQPQYF; CDR3nt: TGTGCCAGCAGTGAAGCCAGGACAGTCAATCAGCCCCAGTATTTT
v_gene: TRBV5-1; d_gene: -; abundance: -; j_gene: TRBJ1-1; CDR3aa: CASSYHRRETTEAFF; CDR3nt: TGCGCCAGCAGCTATCATCGAAGAGAAACCACTGAAGCTTTCTTT
v_gene: TRBV6-2/TRBV6-3; d_gene: -; abundance: -; j_gene: TRBJ1-5; CDR3aa: CARSLGRRLNQPQHF; CDR3nt: TGTGCCAGGAGTTTGGGCAGGAGGCTGAATCAGCCCCAGCATTTT
v_gene: TRBV11-2; d_gene: -; abundance: -; j_gene: TRBJ1-6; CDR3aa: CAGISQSTYNSPLHF; CDR3nt: TGTGCCGGCATTTCCCAAAGCACCTATAATTCACCCCTCCACTTT